These 10 T cell receptor beta chains came from one sample sequenced in a study of cytomegalovirus exposure and HLA in healthy donors. Both 60 Vbeta primers and 13 Jbeta primers went into the PCR. Sequenced by immunoSEQ multiplex PCR; TCRdb stores in-frame clones only, minus some. Here the sample spans roughly 200,000 clones, 87% being singletons. The sequenced sample was PBMCs. Source of these receptors: a boy aged 2 to 10 in good health and CMV-seronegative.

This chain connects TRBV5-1 to TRBJ2-5; 7 bases align to TRBD2. Per germline, CDR1 SGHRS and CDR2 YFSETQ. The CDR3 extends over 14 amino acids. V gave up 5 bases and J gave up 0 bases; unmatched junction bases: 4. In DNA form, the CDR3 reads TGCGCCAGCAGTCTGGGAGGGAACCAAGAGACCCAGTACTTC. Translated: CASSLGGNQETQYF.

The V gene is TRBV4-1, the J gene TRBJ2-7; the D gene is possibly TRBD2 (6 bases). The CDR3 is 15 residues long. Germline V gene data show CDR1 as MGHRA and CDR2 as YSYEKL. V was shortened by 2 bases and J by 4 bases, with 15 bases between the two germline ends. CDR3 nucleotide sequence: TGCGCCAGCAGCCAACTCTCCCGGAGGGGTTACGAGCAGTACTTC. Encoded protein: CASSQLSRRGYEQYF.

The chain recombines TRBV15 with TRBJ2-7; 8 bases line up with TRBD1. CDR1 LNHNV and CDR2 YYDKDF come from the germline V gene (reference sequence). V was pared by 0 bases and J by 6 bases, with 7 bases of the junction left unmatched. CDR3 length: 15 residues. DNA of the CDR3: TGTGCCACCAGCAGAGAAGGACTTACAGGGGGCGAGCAGTACTTC. This sequence encodes CATSREGLTGGEQYF.

The chain has TRBV5-1 and TRBJ2-7, with D tentatively TRBD1 (5 bases). V lost 4 bases, J lost 4 bases, and 21 bases lay in between. Looked up from germline, CDR1 is SGHRS and CDR2 is YFSETQ. The CDR3 has 16 amino acids. For the CDR3, the DNA is TGCGCCAGCAGCCCCAACCCTGACAGAAACTGGTACGAGCAGTACTTC. It specifies CASSPNPDRNWYEQYF.

The chain joins TRBV7-3 to TRBJ1-2, with D hard to call. CDR1 and CDR2 from the germline V gene are SGHTA and FQGTGA. The V end lost 5 bases, the J end lost 4 bases, and 11 bases lay between the germline ends. There are 13 residues in the CDR3. This CDR3 reads CASSPSPSYGYTF. As DNA, the CDR3 is TGTGCCAGCAGCCCGTCCCCCTCCTATGGCTACACCTTC.

The J gene is TRBJ1-1, the V gene TRBV28; the D gene is possibly TRBD1 (5 bases). From germline, CDR1 is MDHEN and CDR2 SYDVKM. The V end lost 7 bases, the J end lost 6 bases, and 15 bases lay between the germline ends. The CDR3 totals 13 residues. The CDR3 region has the DNA TGTGCCAGCACCATCCAAACAGGCTCTGAAGCTTTCTTT. Residues: CASTIQTGSEAFF.

The rearrangement joins TRBV2 to TRBJ1-5; D is perhaps TRBD1 (6 bases). Germline lookup yields CDR1 SNHLY and CDR2 FYNNEI. Trimming took off 4 bases at V and 2 bases at J, with 12 bases between the two ends. The CDR3 covers 15 residues. In nucleotides, the CDR3 is TGTGCCAGCAGTGGACAGGTCCTGGGCAATCAGCCCCAGCATTTT. Its translation: CASSGQVLGNQPQHF.

The chain links TRBV27 to TRBJ1-1; 7 bases line up with TRBD1. The CDR3 totals 15 residues. The V gene's germline CDR1 is MNHEY and CDR2 SMNVEV (reference sequence). J was trimmed by 4 bases and V by 8 bases; bases with no gene match: 13. DNA for the CDR3: TGTGCCAGCCGAGAGGACACAGGGGTTGGCACTGAAGCTTTCTTT. Protein: CASREDTGVGTEAFF.

V is TRBV9 and J is TRBJ2-7; TRBD2 is a possible D gene (6 bases). Germline V CDR1 and CDR2: SGDLS, YYNGEE. The germline V and J ends were trimmed by 0 bases and 4 bases, with 17 bases remaining between them. The CDR3 has 16 amino acids. CDR3 sequence (DNA): TGTGCCAGCAGCGTAGCTGCCCCGGGGAGGAGGTACGAGCAGTACTTC. As protein: CASSVAAPGRRYEQYF.

The chain carries TRBV6-5 and TRBJ2-5; 8 bases are a match to TRBD1. The CDR3 sequence is 16 residues long. J lost 5 bases, V lost 2 bases, and 10 bases had no gene match. The germline gives CDR1 MNHEY, CDR2 SVGAGI. The DNA of the CDR3 is TGTGCCAGCAGTTACGATGGGACAGGATTATACGAGACCCAGTACTTC. Amino acid sequence: CASSYDGTGLYETQYF.